This TCR beta chain emerged from a study of identical twins' blood T cells. TCRdb analysed the 5' RACE reads with MiXCR anew, one entry per CDR3 protein. The sample carries a few hundred thousand distinct CDR3 sequences, about 28% recorded once. Study conclusions and caveats: Twins shared more top CDR3 clonotypes than unrelated donors did. Shared CDR3 clonotype counts between two donors mainly tracked the product of their cloneset sizes, twins included.

In regard to this clonotype: The target antigen is unknown.

Germline lookup yields CDR1 SNHLY and CDR2 FYNNEI. CDR3 length: 14 residues. The V end lost 2 bases, the J end lost 7 bases, and 11 bases lay between the germline ends. The TCR originated in a woman aged 18-55 years in good health. The chain links TRBV2 to TRBJ1-4, with D possibly being TRBD1 (5 bases). The sequenced sample consisted of PBMCs. The chain's CDR3 is CASSEMGVREKLFF. CDR3 coding DNA: TGTGCCAGCAGTGAAATGGGGGTCCGTGAAAAACTGTTTTTT. Full variable domain (rest looked up from reference TRBV2 and TRBJ1-4): EPEVTQTPSHQVTQMGQEVILRCVPISNHLYFYWYRQILGQKVEFLVSFYNNEISEKSEIFDDQFSVERPDGSNFTLKIRSTKLEDSAMYFCASSEMGVREKLFFGSGTQLSVL.